These T cell receptor beta chains were read from a single sample in a study of response to subunit inactivated influenza vaccine. One entry per CDR3 protein, called by TCRdb with MiXCR from the RT-PCR reads. The table shows 160,000 or so distinct CDR3 sequences, with approximately 11% occurring only once. Sequencing used non-naive T cells sorted from PBMCs, obtained 35 to 45 days after vaccination. Receptor source: a man aged 50-59 years who received an inactivated influenza vaccine. CDR3s include the opening cysteine and the closing phenylalanine or tryptophan. The D gene is left open where the match is weak. Expanded clones get a size class; other rows say once, few or many, or leave the size out.

d_call	clone_size	v_call	j_call	cdr3_length	cdr3_nt	cdr3_aa
TRBD2	many	TRBV24-1	TRBJ2-5	13	TGTGCCACCAGTACTAGCGGGGGTTCGACCCAGTACTTC	CATSTSGGSTQYF
NA	few	TRBV6-2/TRBV6-3	TRBJ2-7	12	TGTGCCAGCAGTTCCGCTTACTACGAGCAGTACTTC	CASSSAYYEQYF
TRBD1	NA	TRBV20-1	TRBJ2-7	15	TGCAGTCCGCAAGACCGGGACAGGGGGATCTACGAGCAGTACTTC	CSPQDRDRGIYEQYF
NA	NA	TRBV12-3/TRBV12-4	TRBJ2-5	13	TGTGCCAGCAGAGCCGGGAGCCAAGAGACCCAGTACTTC	CASRAGSQETQYF
NA	few	TRBV12-3/TRBV12-4	TRBJ1-1	17	TGTGCCAGCAGTGACACAGGGCGGGGTGCGATAAGCACTGAAGCTTTCTTT	CASSDTGRGAISTEAFF
NA	NA	TRBV7-9	TRBJ1-1	13	TGTGCCAGCAGCTTAAATGCCGGGAAAGAAGCTTTCTTT	CASSLNAGKEAFF
NA	NA	TRBV5-8	TRBJ2-7	16	TGTGCCAGCAGCTCCCCCTCCAGAGGGGGGGTCTACGAGCAGTACTTC	CASSSPSRGGVYEQYF
TRBD1	many	TRBV11-3	TRBJ1-6	21	TGTGCCAGCAGCTCTCCCCCCGGGACAGGGATTATCAGCTCCTATAATTCACCCCTCCACTTT	CASSSPPGTGIISSYNSPLHF
TRBD1	NA	TRBV9	TRBJ2-1	14	TGTGCCAGCAGTAGGACAGGGGAATACAATGAGCAGTTCTTC	CASSRTGEYNEQFF
TRBD1	many	TRBV6-5	TRBJ2-1	17	TGTGCCAGCAGTTACTCCGGACAGGGGGTTACCTACAATGAGCAGTTCTTC	CASSYSGQGVTYNEQFF
TRBD2	few	TRBV20-1	TRBJ2-7	14	TGCAGTGCGTCCCCCGGGACTAGAAAATACGAGCAGTACTTC	CSASPGTRKYEQYF